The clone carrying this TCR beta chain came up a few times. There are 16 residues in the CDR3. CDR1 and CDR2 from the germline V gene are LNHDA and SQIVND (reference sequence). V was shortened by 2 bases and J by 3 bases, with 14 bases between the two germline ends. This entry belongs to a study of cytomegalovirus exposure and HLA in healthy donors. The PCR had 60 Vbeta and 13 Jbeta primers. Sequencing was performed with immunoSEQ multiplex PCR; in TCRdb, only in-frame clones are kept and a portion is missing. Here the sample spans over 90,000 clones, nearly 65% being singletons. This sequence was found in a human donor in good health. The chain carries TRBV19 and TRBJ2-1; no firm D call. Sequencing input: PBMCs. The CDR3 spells CASSISASSSYNEQFF. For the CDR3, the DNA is TGTGCCAGTAGTATATCAGCTTCCTCTAGCTACAATGAGCAGTTCTTC.